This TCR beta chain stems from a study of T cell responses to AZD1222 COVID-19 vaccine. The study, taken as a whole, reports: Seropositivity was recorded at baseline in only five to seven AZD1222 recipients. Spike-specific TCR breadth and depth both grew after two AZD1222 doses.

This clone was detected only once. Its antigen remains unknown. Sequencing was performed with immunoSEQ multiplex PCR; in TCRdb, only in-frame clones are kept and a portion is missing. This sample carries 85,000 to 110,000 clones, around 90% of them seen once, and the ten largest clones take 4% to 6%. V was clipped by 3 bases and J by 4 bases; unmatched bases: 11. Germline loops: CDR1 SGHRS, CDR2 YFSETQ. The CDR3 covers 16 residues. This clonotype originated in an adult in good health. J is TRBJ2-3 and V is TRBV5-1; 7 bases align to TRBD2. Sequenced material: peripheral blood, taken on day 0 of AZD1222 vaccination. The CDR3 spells CASSWGDYRRSDTQYF. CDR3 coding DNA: TGCGCCAGCAGCTGGGGGGACTACCGGAGGTCAGATACGCAGTATTTT. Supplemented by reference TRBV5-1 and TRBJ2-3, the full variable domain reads KAGVTQTPRYLIKTRGQQVTLSCSPISGHRSVSWYQQTPGQGLQFLFEYFSETQRNKGNFPGRFSGRQFSNSRSEMNVSTLELGDSALYLCASSWGDYRRSDTQYFGPGTRLTVL.